One T cell receptor (beta chain) is described in this entry. This record comes from a study of T cells after yellow fever vaccination. From the 5' RACE reads, TCRdb called clonotypes with MiXCR, one entry per CDR3 protein. The sample holds 500,000 to 550,000 distinct CDR3 sequences, around a fifth seen once. Sample: PBMCs, taken roughly 20 days after the first yellow fever vaccination. The source of this sequence is a man younger than 30 who received the YFV17D yellow fever vaccine.

CDR3 protein: CASSVVAGGPNEQFF. In nucleotides, the CDR3 is TGTGCCAGCAGCGTAGTTGCGGGGGGGCCCAATGAGCAGTTCTTC. The V and J genes are TRBV9 and TRBJ2-1; 9 bases map to TRBD2. V shed 0 bases and J 6 bases; nucleotides not matched to a gene: 4. This CDR3 is built from 15 residues. Germline lookup yields CDR1 SGDLS and CDR2 YYNGEE. Supplemented by reference TRBV9 and TRBJ2-1, the full variable domain reads DSGVTQTPKHLITATGQRVTLRCSPRSGDLSVYWYQQSLDQGLQFLIQYYNGEERAKGNILERFSAQQFPDLHSELNLSSLELGDSALYFCASSVVAGGPNEQFFGPGTRLTVL.